This TCR beta chain derives from a study of CD8 T cells in ankylosing spondylitis. TCRdb re-called the 5' RACE reads with MiXCR, one entry per CDR3 protein. The repertoire holds approximately 250,000 distinct CDR3 sequences, with 32% as singletons. V was pared by 7 bases and J by 3 bases, with 12 bases between. The CDR3 covers 14 residues. The V and J genes are TRBV12-3 or TRBV12-4 and TRBJ2-2, with a weak D call TRBD1 (5 bases). This receptor was taken from a male donor with ankylosing spondylitis or in good health (not recorded which). Input material: blood, either unsorted or a sorted T cell fraction (not recorded which). CDR3 in amino acids: CASTEQGYTGELFF. The CDR3 bases are TGTGCCAGCACCGAGCAGGGATACACCGGGGAGCTGTTTTTT.